Sequencing of this T cell receptor (beta chain) was carried out in a study of cytomegalovirus exposure and HLA in healthy donors. The V and J ends lost 4 bases and 0 bases respectively, with 9 bases between them. Germline V CDR1 and CDR2: SNHLY, FYNNEI. CDR3 size: 14 residues. Primers for the PCR totalled 60 Vbeta and 13 Jbeta. Method: immunoSEQ multiplex PCR; TCRdb's copy keeps in-frame clones and lacks some. The data contain about 160,000 clones, about four fifths of them singletons. V gene TRBV2 combines with J gene TRBJ1-1; D ambiguous. The specimen was PBMCs. The source is a male donor in good health and CMV-seropositive. The CDR3 is CASSALLLNTEAFF. The CDR3 DNA is TGTGCCAGCAGTGCTCTCCTTCTGAACACTGAAGCTTTCTTT.